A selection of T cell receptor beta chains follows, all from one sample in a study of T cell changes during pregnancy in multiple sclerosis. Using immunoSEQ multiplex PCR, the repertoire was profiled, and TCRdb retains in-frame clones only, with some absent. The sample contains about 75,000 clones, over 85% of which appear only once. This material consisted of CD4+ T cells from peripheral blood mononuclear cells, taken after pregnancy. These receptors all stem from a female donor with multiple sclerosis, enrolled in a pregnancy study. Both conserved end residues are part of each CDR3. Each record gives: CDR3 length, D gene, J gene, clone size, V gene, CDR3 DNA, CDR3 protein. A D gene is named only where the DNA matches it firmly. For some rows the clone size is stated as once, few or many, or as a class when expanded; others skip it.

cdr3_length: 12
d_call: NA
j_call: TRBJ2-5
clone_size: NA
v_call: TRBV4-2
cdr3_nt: TGTGCCAGCAGCGATCCCCCGGGGACCCAGTACTTC
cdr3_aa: CASSDPPGTQYF

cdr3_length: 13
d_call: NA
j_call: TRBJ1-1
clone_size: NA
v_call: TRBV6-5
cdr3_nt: TGTGCCAGTGGGGGGGTTCTTGGGACTGAAGCTTTCTTT
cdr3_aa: CASGGVLGTEAFF

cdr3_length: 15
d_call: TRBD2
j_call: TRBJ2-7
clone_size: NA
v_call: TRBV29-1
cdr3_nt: TGCAGCGTTGCACAGACTAGCGGGAGATTAGGCGAGCAGTACTTC
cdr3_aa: CSVAQTSGRLGEQYF

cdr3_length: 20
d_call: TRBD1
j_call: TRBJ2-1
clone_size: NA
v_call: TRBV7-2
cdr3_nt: TGTGCCAGCAGCTTAGCGTGGGACAGGGGGCGCCGGAAAATTAACAATGAGCAGTTCTTC
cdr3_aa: CASSLAWDRGRRKINNEQFF

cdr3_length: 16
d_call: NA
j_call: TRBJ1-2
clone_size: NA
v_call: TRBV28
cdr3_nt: TGTGCCAGCAGTTTAATTTTGACAGGTTATGAGGATGGCTACACCTTC
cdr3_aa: CASSLILTGYEDGYTF

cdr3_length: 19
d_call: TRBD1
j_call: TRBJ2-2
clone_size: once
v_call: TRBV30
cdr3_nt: TGTGCCTGGAGTCCCGGGACAGGGGCGACCTTTTTGAACACCGGGGAGCTGTTTTTT
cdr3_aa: CAWSPGTGATFLNTGELFF

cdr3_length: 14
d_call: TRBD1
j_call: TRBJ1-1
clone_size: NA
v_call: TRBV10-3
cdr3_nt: TGTGCCATCACCTCGGACAGGGTGAACACTGAAGCTTTCTTT
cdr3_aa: CAITSDRVNTEAFF

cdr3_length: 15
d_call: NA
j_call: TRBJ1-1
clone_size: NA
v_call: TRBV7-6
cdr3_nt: TGTGCCAGCAGCTTAGGTGGTACCGGGATCACTGAAGCTTTCTTT
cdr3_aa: CASSLGGTGITEAFF

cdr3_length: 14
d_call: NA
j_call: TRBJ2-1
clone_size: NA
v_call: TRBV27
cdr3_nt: TGTGCCAGCAGTTCCGGGAATCTCGACAATGAGCAGTTCTTC
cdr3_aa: CASSSGNLDNEQFF

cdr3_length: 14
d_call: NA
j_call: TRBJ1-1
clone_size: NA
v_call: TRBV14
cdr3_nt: TGTGCCAGCAGCCACCCCGACAGGAACACTGAAGCTTTCTTT
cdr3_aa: CASSHPDRNTEAFF

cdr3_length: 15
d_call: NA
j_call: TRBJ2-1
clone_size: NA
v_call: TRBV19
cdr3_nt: TGTGCCAGTACTAAAACAGGGTCCCATTACAATGAGCAGTTCTTC
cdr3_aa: CASTKTGSHYNEQFF

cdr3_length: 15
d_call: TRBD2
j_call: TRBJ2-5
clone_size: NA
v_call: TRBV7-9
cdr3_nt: TGTGCCAGCAGCCTTGAAGCGGGAGGGCTGGAGACCCAGTACTTC
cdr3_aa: CASSLEAGGLETQYF

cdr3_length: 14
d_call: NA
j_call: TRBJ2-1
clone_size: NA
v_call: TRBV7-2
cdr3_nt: TGTGCCAGCAGCTTAGCGGGGGGATACAATGAGCAGTTCTTC
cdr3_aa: CASSLAGGYNEQFF

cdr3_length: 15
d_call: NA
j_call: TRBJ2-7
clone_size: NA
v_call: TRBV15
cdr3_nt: TGTGCCACCAGCAGAGCTGGAGGCAGTACCTACGAGCAGTACTTC
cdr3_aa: CATSRAGGSTYEQYF

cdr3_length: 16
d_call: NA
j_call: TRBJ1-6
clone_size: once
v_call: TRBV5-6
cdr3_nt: TGTGCCAGCACACCAAAGGGGTCGAGTCGGAATTCACCCCTCCACTTT
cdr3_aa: CASTPKGSSRNSPLHF

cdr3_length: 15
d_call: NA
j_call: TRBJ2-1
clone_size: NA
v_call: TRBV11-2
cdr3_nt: TGTGCCAGCAGCTTGGGGGGACTCCTGGTAGTTGAGCAGTTCTTC
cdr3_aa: CASSLGGLLVVEQFF

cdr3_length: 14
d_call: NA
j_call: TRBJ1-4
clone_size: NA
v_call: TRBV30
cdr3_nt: TGTGCCTGGAGTGGGCCAGGGACTAATGAAAAACTGTTTTTT
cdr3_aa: CAWSGPGTNEKLFF

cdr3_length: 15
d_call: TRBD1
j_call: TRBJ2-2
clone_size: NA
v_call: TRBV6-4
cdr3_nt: TGTGCCAGCAGCCTACAGGGGGCTTACACCGGGGAGCTGTTTTTT
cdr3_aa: CASSLQGAYTGELFF

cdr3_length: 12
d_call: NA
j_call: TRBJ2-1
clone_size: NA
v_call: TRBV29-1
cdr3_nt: TGCAGCGTTGAACCGTCGTCGAATGAGCAGTTCTTC
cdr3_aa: CSVEPSSNEQFF

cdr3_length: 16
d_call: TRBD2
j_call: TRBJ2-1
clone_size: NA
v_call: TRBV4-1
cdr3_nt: TGCGCCAGCAGCCAAGTGTCAGCGGGAGTGATGAATGAGCAGTTCTTC
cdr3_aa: CASSQVSAGVMNEQFF

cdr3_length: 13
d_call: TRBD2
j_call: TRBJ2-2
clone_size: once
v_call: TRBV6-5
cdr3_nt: TGTGCCAGCACCCGGGGGGGCACCGGGGAGCTGTTTTTT
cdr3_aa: CASTRGGTGELFF

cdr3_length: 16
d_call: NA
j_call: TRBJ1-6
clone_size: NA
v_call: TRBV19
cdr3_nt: TGTGCCAGTATTGAATCGATGCTTCGGGGGAATTCACCCCTCCACTTT
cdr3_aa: CASIESMLRGNSPLHF

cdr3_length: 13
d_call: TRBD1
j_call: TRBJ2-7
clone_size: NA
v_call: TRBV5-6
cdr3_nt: TGTGCCAGCAGAAGACAGGGGGCATACGAGCAGTACTTC
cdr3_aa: CASRRQGAYEQYF

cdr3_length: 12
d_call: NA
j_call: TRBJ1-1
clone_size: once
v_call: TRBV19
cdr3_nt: TGTGCCAGTAGGGATGGAGTCACTGAAGCTTTCTTT
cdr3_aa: CASRDGVTEAFF

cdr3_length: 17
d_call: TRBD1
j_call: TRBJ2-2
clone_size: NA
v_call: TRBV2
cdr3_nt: TGTGCCAGCAGTGATGGGCCCGGACAGGGGAGCACCGGGGAGCTGTTTTTT
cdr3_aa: CASSDGPGQGSTGELFF

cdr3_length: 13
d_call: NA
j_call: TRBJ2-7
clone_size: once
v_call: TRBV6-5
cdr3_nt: TGTGCCAGCAGTTCCACAGTGTCCTACGAGCAGTACTTC
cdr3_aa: CASSSTVSYEQYF

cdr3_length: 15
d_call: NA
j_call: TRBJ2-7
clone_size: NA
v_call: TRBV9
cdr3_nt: TGTGCCAGCAGCGTCGGACTCCGAGGTTCCTACGAGCAGTACTTC
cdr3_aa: CASSVGLRGSYEQYF

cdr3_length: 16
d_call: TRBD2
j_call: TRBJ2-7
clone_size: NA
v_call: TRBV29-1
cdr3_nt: TGCAGCGTTGCCGCCGGGACTAGCGGGAAGATCTACGAGCAGTACTTC
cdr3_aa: CSVAAGTSGKIYEQYF

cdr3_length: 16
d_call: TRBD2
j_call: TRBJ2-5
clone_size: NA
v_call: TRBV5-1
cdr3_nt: TGCGCCAGCAGCCTCCAGACTAGCGGGAGGGGTGAGACCCAGTACTTC
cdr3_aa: CASSLQTSGRGETQYF

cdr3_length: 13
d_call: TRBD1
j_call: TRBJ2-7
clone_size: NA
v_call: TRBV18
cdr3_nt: TGTGCCAGCTCAGCGACAGGGGGAAACGAGCAGTACTTC
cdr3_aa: CASSATGGNEQYF

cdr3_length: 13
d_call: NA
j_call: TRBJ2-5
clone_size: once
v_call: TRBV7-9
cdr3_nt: TGTGCCAGCACCCTCAGTAATGCAGAGACCCAGTACTTC
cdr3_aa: CASTLSNAETQYF